A selection of T cell receptor beta chains follows, all from one sample in a study of T-cell memory formation after mild COVID-19. TCRdb reanalysed the 5' RACE reads using MiXCR and keeps one entry per CDR3 protein. The sample has a few hundred thousand distinct CDR3 sequences, around 27% seen once. What was sequenced was PBMCs or a T cell subset sorted from them (not recorded which). These receptors were collected from an adult woman who had mild COVID-19 (a few samples of this study predate the infection). Cell type and time point are not known. Each CDR3 is given without its conserved first and last residue.

v_gene: TRBV15; j_gene: TRBJ2-3; len: 12; CDR3aa: ATSRATGGDTQY
v_gene: TRBV7-6; j_gene: TRBJ2-2; len: 11; CDR3aa: ASSLVATGELF
v_gene: TRBV11-2; j_gene: TRBJ2-2; len: 18; CDR3aa: ASSWTPGLADQRETGELF
v_gene: TRBV29-1; j_gene: TRBJ2-2; len: 12; CDR3aa: SVGGRLNTGELF
v_gene: TRBV5-1; j_gene: TRBJ2-7; len: 9; CDR3aa: ASSLWDEQY
v_gene: TRBV4-1; j_gene: TRBJ1-2; len: 13; CDR3aa: ASSQDRWDNYGYT
v_gene: TRBV21-1; j_gene: TRBJ2-1; len: 13; CDR3aa: ASSKVGTGRNEQF
v_gene: TRBV14; j_gene: TRBJ2-2; len: 15; CDR3aa: ASSPQYEDRGTGELF
v_gene: TRBV5-6; j_gene: TRBJ2-3; len: 15; CDR3aa: ASRSSGAPRGTDTQY
v_gene: TRBV6-6; j_gene: TRBJ1-5; len: 13; CDR3aa: ASSSGQGGFQPQH
v_gene: TRBV5-1; j_gene: TRBJ1-2; len: 11; CDR3aa: ASSLGGGDGYT
v_gene: TRBV9; j_gene: TRBJ2-2; len: 13; CDR3aa: ASSVGDLNAGELF
v_gene: TRBV7-2; j_gene: TRBJ2-1; len: 15; CDR3aa: ASSQVWYGATHNEQF
v_gene: TRBV29-1; j_gene: TRBJ2-3; len: 14; CDR3aa: SVPPGTGAFTYTQY
v_gene: TRBV9; j_gene: TRBJ1-2; len: 13; CDR3aa: ASSVGSPGSGGYT
v_gene: TRBV4-2; j_gene: TRBJ2-7; len: 13; CDR3aa: ASSQTGLAFDEQY
v_gene: TRBV6-2/TRBV6-3; j_gene: TRBJ2-1; len: 21; CDR3aa: ASSYSVRRGSKPGLASSNEQF
v_gene: TRBV6-5; j_gene: TRBJ2-2; len: 15; CDR3aa: ASSPTSGGPRTGELF
v_gene: TRBV7-8; j_gene: TRBJ2-4; len: 10; CDR3aa: ASSEPPNIQY
v_gene: TRBV5-1; j_gene: TRBJ2-3; len: 10; CDR3aa: ASRSGGDTQY
v_gene: TRBV5-1; j_gene: TRBJ2-6; len: 12; CDR3aa: ASSWTSGANVLT
v_gene: TRBV4-3; j_gene: TRBJ2-5; len: 12; CDR3aa: ASSQGLGKETQY
v_gene: TRBV7-9; j_gene: TRBJ2-7; len: 13; CDR3aa: ASSFLSSGAHEQY
v_gene: TRBV20-1; j_gene: TRBJ2-7; len: 13; CDR3aa: SAGPRGISTYEQY
v_gene: TRBV7-2; j_gene: TRBJ1-1; len: 15; CDR3aa: ASSLAGVTGANTEAF
v_gene: TRBV12-3/TRBV12-4; j_gene: TRBJ1-3; len: 12; CDR3aa: ASRGRDSGNTIY
v_gene: TRBV18; j_gene: TRBJ1-2; len: 15; CDR3aa: ASSPRTGDLLGYGYT
v_gene: TRBV24-1; j_gene: TRBJ2-5; len: 12; CDR3aa: ATSDFGTQETQY
v_gene: TRBV3-1; j_gene: TRBJ2-1; len: 16; CDR3aa: ASSQGLAGATSYNEQF
v_gene: TRBV5-1; j_gene: TRBJ1-4; len: 12; CDR3aa: ASRRGQGGEKLF
v_gene: TRBV7-7; j_gene: TRBJ2-2; len: 15; CDR3aa: ASSLAGSLANTGELF
v_gene: TRBV14; j_gene: TRBJ2-1; len: 13; CDR3aa: ASSHRYTSYNEQF
v_gene: TRBV20-1; j_gene: TRBJ2-1; len: 12; CDR3aa: SAREGTDYNEQF
v_gene: TRBV24-1; j_gene: TRBJ2-1; len: 11; CDR3aa: ATSPAGGDEQF
v_gene: TRBV4-3; j_gene: TRBJ2-1; len: 14; CDR3aa: ASSQVRGAFNNEQF